This record looks at one TCR beta chain sequence and its context. What it recognizes is unknown. Germline lookup yields CDR1 MNHNY and CDR2 SVGAGI (reference sequence). Deletions cut 0 bases from V and 2 bases from J, with 8 bases between. The CDR3 sequence is 15 residues long. Clinical Activity Scores of at least 3, NOSPECS grades of at least 4 and durations under 3 months characterized ophthalmopathy patients. Uncontrolled infection, other autoimmune disease, pregnancy or lactation excluded patients. Amplified regions were TCR beta CDR3 sequences from RNA transcripts. An initial round of RT-PCR targeting the TCR CDR3 relied on the HTBI primer set. TCRdb reanalysed the multiplex PCR reads using MiXCR and keeps one entry per CDR3 protein. This table has around 350,000 distinct CDR3 sequences, roughly 15% appearing once. This sample was taken from a study of T cells in Graves' hyperthyroidism and ophthalmopathy. Findings and caveats of the study: Blood held most thyroid clonotypes expanded above 0.001 frequency. A model of 13 V-J pairs discriminated ophthalmopathy from stable hyperthyroidism.

The receptor was isolated from a woman aged 60-70 years with Graves' ophthalmopathy. Sample: blood. The chain joins TRBV6-6 to TRBJ1-5; no clear D gene. CDR3 region: CASSYSMLGNQPQHF. The CDR3 region has the DNA TGTGCCAGCAGTTACTCGATGCTCGGCAATCAGCCCCAGCATTTT.